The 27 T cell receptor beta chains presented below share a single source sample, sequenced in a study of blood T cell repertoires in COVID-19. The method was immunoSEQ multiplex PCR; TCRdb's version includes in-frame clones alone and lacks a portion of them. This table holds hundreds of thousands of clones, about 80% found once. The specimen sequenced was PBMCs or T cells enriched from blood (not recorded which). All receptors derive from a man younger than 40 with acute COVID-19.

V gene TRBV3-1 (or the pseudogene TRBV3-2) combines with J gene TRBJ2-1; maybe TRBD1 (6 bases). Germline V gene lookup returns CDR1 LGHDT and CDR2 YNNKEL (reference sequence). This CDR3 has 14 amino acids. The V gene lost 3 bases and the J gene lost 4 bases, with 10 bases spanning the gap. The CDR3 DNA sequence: TGTGCCAGCAGCCATCTGACAGGATACAATGAGCAGTTCTTC. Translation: CASSHLTGYNEQFF.

CDR3 region: CASSQVTSGELFF. The CDR3 nucleotides are TGTGCCAGCAGCCAAGTTACTAGCGGGGAGCTGTTTTTT. V usage is TRBV14 and J usage is TRBJ2-2; a weak D match, TRBD2 (5 bases). The CDR3 is 13 residues long. Per the germline V gene, CDR1 is SGHDN and CDR2 is FVKESK. V dropped 1 base and J dropped 7 bases, with 7 bases sitting between them.

The chain's CDR3 is CASSLTPTGPLEKLFF. Here the CDR3 DNA reads TGTGCCAGTAGTCTAACTCCGACAGGGCCCCTGGAAAAACTGTTTTTT. V gene TRBV19 combines with J gene TRBJ1-4; 7 bases map to TRBD1. V was clipped by 5 bases and J by 8 bases; unmatched bases: 14. CDR3 length equals 16 residues. Germline V gene lookup returns CDR1 LNHDA and CDR2 SQIVND (reference sequence).

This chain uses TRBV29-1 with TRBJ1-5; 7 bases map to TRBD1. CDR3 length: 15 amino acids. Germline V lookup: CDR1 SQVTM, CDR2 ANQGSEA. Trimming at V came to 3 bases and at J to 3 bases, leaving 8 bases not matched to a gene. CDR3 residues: CSVDCVGTDNQPQHF. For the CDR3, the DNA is TGCAGCGTTGACTGTGTTGGGACAGACAATCAGCCCCAGCATTTT.

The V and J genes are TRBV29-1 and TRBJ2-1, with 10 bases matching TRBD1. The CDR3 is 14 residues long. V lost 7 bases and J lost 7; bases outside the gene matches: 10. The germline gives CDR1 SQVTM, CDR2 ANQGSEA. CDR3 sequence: CSGMRGTGANEQFF. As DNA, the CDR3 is TGCAGCGGGATGAGAGGGACAGGGGCTAATGAGCAGTTCTTC.

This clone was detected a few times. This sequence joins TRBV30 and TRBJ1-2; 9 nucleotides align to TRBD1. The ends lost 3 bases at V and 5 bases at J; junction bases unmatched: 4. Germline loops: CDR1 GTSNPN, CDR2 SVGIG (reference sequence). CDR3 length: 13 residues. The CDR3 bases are TGTGCCTGGAGCCTTGACAGGGGGTATGGCTACACCTTC. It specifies CAWSLDRGYGYTF.

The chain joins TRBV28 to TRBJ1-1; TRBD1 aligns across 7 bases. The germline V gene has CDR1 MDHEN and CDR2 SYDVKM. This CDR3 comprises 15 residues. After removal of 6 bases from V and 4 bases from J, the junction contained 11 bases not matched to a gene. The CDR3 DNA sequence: TGTGCCAGCAGCTCAGGGGGAGAGGCGCGCACTGAAGCTTTCTTT. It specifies CASSSGGEARTEAFF.

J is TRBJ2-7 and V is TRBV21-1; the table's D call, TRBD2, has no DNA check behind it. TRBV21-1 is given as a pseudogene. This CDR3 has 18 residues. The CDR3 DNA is TGTGCCAGCGGTCAAGAGGGGCTAGCGGGGGGTTTGACCTACGAGCAGTACGTC. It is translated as CASGQEGLAGGLTYEQYV.

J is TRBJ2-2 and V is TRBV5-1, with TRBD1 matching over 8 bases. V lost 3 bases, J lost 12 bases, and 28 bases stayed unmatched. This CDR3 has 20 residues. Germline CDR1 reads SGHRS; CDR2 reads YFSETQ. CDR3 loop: CASSSHPAPSDREEIRQLFF. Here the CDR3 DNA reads TGCGCCAGCAGCTCCCATCCCGCCCCTTCGGACAGGGAGGAGATTAGACAGCTGTTTTTT.

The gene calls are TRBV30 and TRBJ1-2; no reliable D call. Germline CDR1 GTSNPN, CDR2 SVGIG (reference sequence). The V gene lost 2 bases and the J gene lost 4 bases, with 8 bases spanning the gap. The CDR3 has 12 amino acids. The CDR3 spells CAWSPGSYGYTF. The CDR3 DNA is TGTGCCTGGAGTCCGGGGAGCTATGGCTACACCTTC.

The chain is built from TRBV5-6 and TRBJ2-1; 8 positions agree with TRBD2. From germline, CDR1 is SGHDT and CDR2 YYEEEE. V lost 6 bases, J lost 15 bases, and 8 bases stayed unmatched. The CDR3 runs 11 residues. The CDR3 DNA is TGTGCCAGCAACTCACTAGCGGAAACGTTCTTC. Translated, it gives CASNSLAETFF. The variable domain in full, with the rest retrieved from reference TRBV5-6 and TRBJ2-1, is DAGVTQSPTHLIKTRGQQVTLRCSPKSGHDTVSWYQQALGQGPQFIFQYYEEEERQRGNFPDRFSGHQFPNYSSELNVNALLLGDSALYLCASNSLAETFFGPGTRLTVL.

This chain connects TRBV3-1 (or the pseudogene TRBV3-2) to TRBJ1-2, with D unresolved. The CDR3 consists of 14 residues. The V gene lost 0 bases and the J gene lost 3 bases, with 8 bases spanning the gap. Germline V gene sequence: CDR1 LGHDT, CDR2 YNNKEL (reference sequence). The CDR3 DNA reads TGTGCCAGCAGCCAAGAACGCCAGTACTATGGCTACACCTTC. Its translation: CASSQERQYYGYTF.

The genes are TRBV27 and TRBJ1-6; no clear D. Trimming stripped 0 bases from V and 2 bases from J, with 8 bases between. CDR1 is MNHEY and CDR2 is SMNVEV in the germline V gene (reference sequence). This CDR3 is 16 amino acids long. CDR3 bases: TGTGCCAGCAGTTTATCGTCAGGCCCCTATAATTCACCCCTCCACTTT. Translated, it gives CASSLSSGPYNSPLHF.

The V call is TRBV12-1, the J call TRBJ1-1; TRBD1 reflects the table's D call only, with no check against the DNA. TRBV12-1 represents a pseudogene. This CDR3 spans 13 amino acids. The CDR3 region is CASSPTGATEAFF. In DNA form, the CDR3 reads TGTGCCAGCAGCCCGACAGGGGCCACTGAAGCTTTCTTT.

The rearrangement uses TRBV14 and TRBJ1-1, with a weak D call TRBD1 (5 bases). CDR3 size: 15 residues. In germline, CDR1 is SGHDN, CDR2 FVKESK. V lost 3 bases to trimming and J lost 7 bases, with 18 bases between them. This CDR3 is CASSQEGSSLYEAFF. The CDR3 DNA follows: TGTGCCAGCAGCCAGGAGGGGTCTTCGTTATATGAAGCTTTCTTT.

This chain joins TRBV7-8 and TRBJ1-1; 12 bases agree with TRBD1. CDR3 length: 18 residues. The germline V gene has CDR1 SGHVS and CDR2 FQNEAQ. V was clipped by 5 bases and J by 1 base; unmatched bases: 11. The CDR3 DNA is TGTGCCAGCAGCCTCCGGGACAGGGGGCCCGGGTGGAACACTGAAGCTTTCTTT. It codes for CASSLRDRGPGWNTEAFF.

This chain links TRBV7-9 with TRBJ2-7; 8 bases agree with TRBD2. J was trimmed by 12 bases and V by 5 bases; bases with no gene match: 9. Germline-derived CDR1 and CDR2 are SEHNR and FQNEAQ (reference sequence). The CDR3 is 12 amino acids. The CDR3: CASSRGGTFWYV. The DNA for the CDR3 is TGTGCCAGCAGCCGCGGGGGGACTTTCTGGTACGTC.

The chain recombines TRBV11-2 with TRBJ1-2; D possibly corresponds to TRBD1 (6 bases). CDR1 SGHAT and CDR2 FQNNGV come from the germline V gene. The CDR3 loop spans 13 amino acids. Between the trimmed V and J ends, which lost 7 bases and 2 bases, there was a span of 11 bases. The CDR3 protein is CASTIDRNYGYTF. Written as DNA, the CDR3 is TGTGCCAGCACGATAGACAGGAACTATGGCTACACCTTC.

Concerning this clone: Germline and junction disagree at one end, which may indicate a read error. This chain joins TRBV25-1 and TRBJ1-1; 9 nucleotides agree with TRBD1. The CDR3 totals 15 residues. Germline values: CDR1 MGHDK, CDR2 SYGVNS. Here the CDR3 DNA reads TGTGCCAGCAGTCTCCCCGGGACAGGGCCGCCTGAGGCTTTCTTT. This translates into CASSLPGTGPPEAFF.

The CDR3 protein is CASSLWTGPNTEAFF. The DNA of the CDR3 is TGTGCCAGCAGCCTTTGGACAGGACCCAACACTGAAGCTTTCTTT. The chain uses TRBV7-9 and TRBJ1-1, with 7 bases that match TRBD1. There are 15 residues in the CDR3. V lost 5 bases and J lost 2; bases outside the gene matches: 8. The V gene's germline CDR1 is SEHNR and CDR2 FQNEAQ (reference sequence).

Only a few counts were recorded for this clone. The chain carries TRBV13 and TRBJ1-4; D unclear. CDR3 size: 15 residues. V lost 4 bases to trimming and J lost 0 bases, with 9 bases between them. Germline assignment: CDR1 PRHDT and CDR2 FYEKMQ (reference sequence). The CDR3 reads CASSWRSATNEKLFF. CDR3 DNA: TGTGCCAGCAGCTGGCGAAGCGCAACTAATGAAAAACTGTTTTTT.

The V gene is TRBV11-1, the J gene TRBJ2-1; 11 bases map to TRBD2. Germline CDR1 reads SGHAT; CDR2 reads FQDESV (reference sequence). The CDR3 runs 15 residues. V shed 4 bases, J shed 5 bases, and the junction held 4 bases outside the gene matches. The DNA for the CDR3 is TGTGCCAGCAGCTCTCTAGCGGGGGGTGACAATGAGCAGTTCTTC. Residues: CASSSLAGGDNEQFF.

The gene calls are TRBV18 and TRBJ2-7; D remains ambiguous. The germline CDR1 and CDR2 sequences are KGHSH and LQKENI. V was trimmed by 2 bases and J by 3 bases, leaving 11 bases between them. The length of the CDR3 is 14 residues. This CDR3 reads CASSPSVAGYEQYV. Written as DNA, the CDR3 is TGTGCCAGCTCACCATCAGTGGCAGGCTACGAGCAGTACGTC.

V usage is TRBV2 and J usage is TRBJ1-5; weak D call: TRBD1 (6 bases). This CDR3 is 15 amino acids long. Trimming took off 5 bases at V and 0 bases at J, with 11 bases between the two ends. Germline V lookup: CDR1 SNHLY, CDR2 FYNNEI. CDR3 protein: CASSPDSLSNQPQHF. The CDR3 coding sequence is TGTGCCAGCAGTCCGGACAGTCTTAGCAATCAGCCCCAGCATTTT.

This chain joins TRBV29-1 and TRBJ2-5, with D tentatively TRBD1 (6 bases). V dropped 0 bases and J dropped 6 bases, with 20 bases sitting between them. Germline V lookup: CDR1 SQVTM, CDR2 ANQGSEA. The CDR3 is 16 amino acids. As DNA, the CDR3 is TGCAGCGTTGAAGATCAGGGGTGGGTGATGATTAAGACCCAGTACTTC. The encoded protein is CSVEDQGWVMIKTQYF.

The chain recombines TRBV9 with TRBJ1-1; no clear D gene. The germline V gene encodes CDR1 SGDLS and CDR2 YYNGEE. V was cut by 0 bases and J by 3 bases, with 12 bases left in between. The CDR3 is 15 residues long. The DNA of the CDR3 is TGTGCCAGCAGCGTAGTTTCCAGGTGGGACACTGAAGCTTTCTTT. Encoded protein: CASSVVSRWDTEAFF.

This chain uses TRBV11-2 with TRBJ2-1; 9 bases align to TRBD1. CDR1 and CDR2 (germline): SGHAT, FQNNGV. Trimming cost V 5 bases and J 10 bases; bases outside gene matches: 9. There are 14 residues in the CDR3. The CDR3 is CASSIRDRVREQFF. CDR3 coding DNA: TGTGCCAGCAGCATCCGGGACAGGGTCCGCGAGCAGTTCTTC.